This TCR beta chain is from a study of T cell responses to AZD1222 COVID-19 vaccine. Study-wide points: Distributed over spike, vaccine-associated CD4 TCRs predominated at 160-218 and 743-854. Baseline seropositives among AZD1222 recipients totaled only 6 or 7. Elevations in Spike-specific TCR breadth and depth followed administration of two AZD1222 doses. The donors showed a predominance of white British ancestry and of females, with possible underestimation of clonal diversity.

Repertoires were generated with immunoSEQ multiplex PCR, while TCRdb's copy carries only in-frame clones and drops some. The table includes approximately 120,000 clones, 88% detected once. Of note for this clone: Its specificity is not known.

The TCR originated in an adult in good health. Sequenced material: peripheral blood, taken on day 0 of AZD1222 vaccination.

The CDR3 DNA sequence: TGTGCCATCAGTGCGGGGACAGGGTACAATGAGCAGTTCTTC. It codes for CAISAGTGYNEQFF. This chain connects TRBV10-3 to TRBJ2-1; TRBD1 matches at 9 bases. The ends lost 4 bases at V and 4 bases at J; junction bases unmatched: 2. CDR1 and CDR2 (germline): ENHRY, SYGVKD. The CDR3 loop spans 14 amino acids.